These 2 T cell receptor beta chains came from one sample sequenced in a study of blood T cell repertoires in COVID-19. Libraries were prepared by immunoSEQ multiplex PCR; TCRdb keeps only in-frame clonotypes and omits some of them. The data hold 150,000 to 200,000 clones, with around nine tenths observed a single time. What was sequenced was peripheral blood. These receptors were collected from a human donor in a cohort sampled during active COVID-19.

This clone was seen just once. The V gene is TRBV11-3, the J gene TRBJ2-5, with 7 bases matching TRBD1. The germline V gene encodes CDR1 SGHNT and CDR2 YENEEA. Germline trimming cut 3 bases from V and 7 bases from J; bases unmatched to any gene: 8. The CDR3 is made up of 14 amino acids. The CDR3 DNA is TGTGCCAGCAGCTTCGGGACAGCCGTGGGGACCCAGTACTTC. Amino acids: CASSFGTAVGTQYF. Full variable domain (outside the CDR3, taken from reference TRBV11-3 and TRBJ2-5): EAGVVQSPRYKIIEKKQPVAFWCNPISGHNTLYWYLQNLGQGPELLIRYENEEAVDDSQLPKDRFSAERLKGVDSTLKIQPAELGDSAVYLCASSFGTAVGTQYFGPGTRLLVL.

The chain links TRBV24-1 to TRBJ1-5, with 7 bases lining up with TRBD1. This CDR3 comprises 16 residues. V lost 4 bases to trimming and J lost 0 bases; unmatched junction nucleotides: 5. Per the germline V gene, CDR1 is KGHDR and CDR2 is SFDVKD. CDR3 loop: CATSEAGGYSNQPQHF. The CDR3 nucleotides are TGTGCCACCAGTGAGGCAGGGGGATATAGCAATCAGCCCCAGCATTTT.